These 5 T cell receptor beta chains were all obtained from the same sample, sequenced in a study of shared clonotypes between healthy human individuals. Only in-frame clones appear in the TCRdb table, and some are missing; sequencing was by immunoSEQ multiplex PCR. Of around 2.3 million clones in the sample, approximately 94% are singletons; the top ten hold over 0.1%. The sample consisted of naive CD4+ T cells sorted from blood. The subset is: CD45RA+ positively selected. Source of these receptors: a man between 18 and 35 years old in good health.

This clone was observed once. This chain connects TRBV6-4 to TRBJ2-5, with a possible D match to TRBD2 (6 bases). CDR1 MRHNA and CDR2 SNTAGT come from the germline V gene. Trimming removed 2 bases at V and 5 bases at J, with 15 bases between. CDR3 length: 15 amino acids. The CDR3 DNA reads TGTGCCAGCAGTGACGCGCGGGACTCGGTCGAGACCCAGTACTTC. Protein sequence: CASSDARDSVETQYF.

The J gene is TRBJ2-5, the V gene TRBV4-1; D is possibly TRBD1 or TRBD2 (5 bases each). The V end was cut by 0 bases, the J end by 4 bases, with 15 bases between. The CDR3 sequence is 16 residues long. Germline CDR1 MGHRA, CDR2 YSYEKL. CDR3 DNA sequence: TGCGCCAGCAGCCAAGAAGCGAGCGTGAGGGGAGAGACCCAGTACTTC. Encoded protein: CASSQEASVRGETQYF.

V usage is TRBV5-6 and J usage is TRBJ2-3, with 15 bases that match TRBD2. The CDR3 sequence is 19 residues long. The V gene's germline CDR1 is SGHDT and CDR2 YYEEEE. Trimming took 7 bases from V and 0 from J; bases not matched to a gene: 12. CDR3 sequence: CASYAGLAGGWASTDTQYF. The CDR3 nucleotides are TGTGCCAGCTATGCGGGACTAGCGGGAGGATGGGCTAGCACAGATACGCAGTATTTT.

This clone appeared once. V gene TRBV7-2 combines with J gene TRBJ2-7; D is possibly TRBD1 (6 bases). CDR1 and CDR2 from the germline V gene are SGHTA and FQGNSA. The CDR3 covers 17 residues. Trimming took off 6 bases at V and 5 bases at J, with 26 bases between the two ends. The CDR3 spells CASSLSRDKISGHEQYF. The CDR3 bases are TGTGCCAGCAGTCTCTCCCGGGACAAAATCAGCGGTCACGAGCAGTACTTC. Together with reference TRBV7-2 and TRBJ2-7, the CDR3 gives the full variable domain: GAGVSQSPSNKVTEKGKDVELRCDPISGHTALYWYRQSLGQGLEFLIYFQGNSAPDKSGLPSDRFSAERTGGSVSTLTIQRTQQEDSAVYLCASSLSRDKISGHEQYFGPGTRLTVT.

V usage is TRBV10-3 and J usage is TRBJ2-1, with 8 bases matching TRBD1. The CDR3 is made up of 14 amino acids. CDR1 is ENHRY and CDR2 is SYGVKD in the germline V gene. With 3 bases clipped from V and 5 bases from J, the junction kept 3 bases outside the gene matches. The CDR3 reads CAISEWGQDNEQFF. The CDR3 DNA reads TGTGCCATCAGTGAATGGGGACAGGACAATGAGCAGTTCTTC.